These 31 T cell receptor beta chains originate from one sample sequenced in a study of cytomegalovirus exposure and HLA in healthy donors. The PCR ran on 60 Vbeta and 13 Jbeta primers. The table came from immunoSEQ multiplex PCR; TCRdb's copy has only in-frame clones and leaves some out. The repertoire has more than 110,000 clones, about three quarters of them found once; the top ten carry roughly 1.3%. Sequenced material: PBMCs. These TCRs come from a woman in her forties in good health and CMV-seronegative.

The V gene is TRBV6-5, the J gene TRBJ1-1; D might be TRBD1 (5 bases). V was pared by 2 bases and J by 4 bases, with 14 bases between. Per germline, CDR1 MNHEY and CDR2 SVGAGI. This CDR3 comprises 15 residues. The CDR3 DNA reads TGTGCCAGCAGTTACGGCCAGGGTAAAGGCACTGAAGCTTTCTTT. Translating gives CASSYGQGKGTEAFF.

This chain joins TRBV2 and TRBJ1-2; D unresolved. CDR1 is SNHLY and CDR2 is FYNNEI in the germline V gene. Trimming took 9 bases from V and 8 from J, leaving 13 bases between them. The CDR3 runs to 11 residues. Here the CDR3 reads CARSGGKGYTF. The CDR3 bases are TGTGCCAGGTCAGGTGGTAAAGGCTACACCTTC.

This sequence joins TRBV7-2 and TRBJ2-3, with D tentatively TRBD1 (5 bases). The CDR3 extends over 15 amino acids. Germline V gene sequence: CDR1 SGHTA, CDR2 FQGNSA. Trimming removed 5 bases at V and 2 bases at J, with 14 bases between. This CDR3 reads CASSTQTASTDTQYF. CDR3 in DNA: TGTGCCAGCAGCACACAGACAGCTTCCACAGATACGCAGTATTTT.

The rearrangement uses TRBV7-9 and TRBJ2-3; tentative D call: TRBD1 (5 bases). The germline V gene has CDR1 SEHNR and CDR2 FQNEAQ (reference sequence). Trimming stripped 8 bases from V and 0 bases from J, with 12 bases between. The CDR3 is 14 residues long. CDR3 bases: TGTGCCAGCTGCAGGGAACCTAGCACAGATACGCAGTATTTT. Translating it yields CASCREPSTDTQYF.

This CDR3 reads CASSPGTDQETQYF. Here the CDR3 DNA reads TGCGCCAGCAGCCCGGGGACAGACCAAGAGACCCAGTACTTC. The rearrangement links TRBV5-1 to TRBJ2-5; 7 bases map to TRBD1. The CDR3 contains 14 residues. Germline V gives CDR1 SGHRS, CDR2 YFSETQ. V was clipped by 4 bases and J by 0 bases; unmatched bases: 3. The whole variable domain, filled in from reference TRBV5-1 and TRBJ2-5, reads KAGVTQTPRYLIKTRGQQVTLSCSPISGHRSVSWYQQTPGQGLQFLFEYFSETQRNKGNFPGRFSGRQFSNSRSEMNVSTLELGDSALYLCASSPGTDQETQYFGPGTRLLVL.

V and J are TRBV29-1 and TRBJ1-3; the D is unclear. Trimming shortened V by 3 bases and J by 7 bases, and 7 bases separated the two germline ends. CDR1 is SQVTM, CDR2 ANQGSEA, per germline. This CDR3 is 11 amino acids long. The CDR3 DNA reads TGCAGCGTTGAGACGAGGAACACCATATATTTT. Amino acids: CSVETRNTIYF. Supplemented by reference TRBV29-1 and TRBJ1-3, the full variable domain reads SAVISQKPSRDICQRGTSLTIQCQVDSQVTMMFWYRQQPGQSLTLIATANQGSEATYESGFVIDKFPISRPNLTFSTLTVSNMSPEDSSIYLCSVETRNTIYFGEGSWLTVV.

The genes are TRBV28 and TRBJ1-2; TRBD1 is a possible D gene (6 bases). This CDR3 region has 14 residues. Germline assignment: CDR1 MDHEN and CDR2 SYDVKM. Trimming left V 11 bases short and J 4 bases short, with 20 bases between. In DNA form, the CDR3 reads TGTGCCGCCCGGGGGGCAGGCGTAAGCTATGGCTACACCTTC. It translates to CAARGAGVSYGYTF.

The rearrangement uses TRBV5-4 and TRBJ2-5, with D perhaps TRBD1 (5 bases). The V gene's germline CDR1 is SGHNT and CDR2 YYREEE (reference sequence). V gave up 2 bases and J gave up 5 bases, with 16 bases separating them. CDR3 length: 15 residues. The CDR3 sequence is CASSFGRRAGETQYF. DNA of the CDR3: TGTGCCAGCAGCTTCGGGCGCAGGGCTGGGGAGACCCAGTACTTC.

The rearrangement joins TRBV5-4 to TRBJ2-3; 11 bases map to TRBD2. This CDR3 spans 16 amino acids. Per the germline V gene, CDR1 is SGHNT and CDR2 is YYREEE (reference sequence). Trimming cost V 2 bases and J 0 bases; bases outside gene matches: 2. CDR3 bases: TGTGCCAGCAGCTTCCGACTAGCGGGGAGCACAGATACGCAGTATTTT. Protein product: CASSFRLAGSTDTQYF.

This clone occurred once. J is TRBJ2-1 and V is TRBV6-5; perhaps TRBD2 as D (5 bases). In germline, CDR1 is MNHEY, CDR2 SVGAGI. The CDR3 extends over 13 amino acids. The V end lost 7 bases, the J end lost 1 base, and 8 bases lay between the germline ends. DNA for the CDR3: TGTGCCAGCACCGGCGGGTCCTACAATGAGCAGTTCTTC. Protein: CASTGGSYNEQFF.

This clone showed up just a few times. The chain employs TRBV7-6 and TRBJ2-1, with D perhaps TRBD2 (5 bases). Trimming removed 1 base at V and 6 bases at J, with 10 bases between. The CDR3 extends over 14 amino acids. CDR1 SGHVS and CDR2 FNYEAQ come from the germline V gene. CDR3 sequence: CASSLVSRGNEQFF. In DNA, the CDR3 is TGTGCCAGCAGCTTAGTAAGTCGGGGCAATGAGCAGTTCTTC.

The rearrangement uses TRBV5-1 and TRBJ2-3; the match to TRBD1 covers 8 bases. The CDR3 loop spans 16 amino acids. Per germline, CDR1 SGHRS and CDR2 YFSETQ. J gave up 2 bases and V 4 bases, and 9 bases lay outside the gene matches. The CDR3 reads CASSPQGTGITDTQYF. The CDR3 region has the DNA TGCGCCAGCAGCCCACAAGGGACAGGCATCACAGATACGCAGTATTTT.

The gene calls are TRBV4-1 and TRBJ2-3, with a tentative D call TRBD2 (5 bases). This CDR3 has 14 amino acids. Germline V lookup: CDR1 MGHRA, CDR2 YSYEKL. V was cut by 1 base and J by 8 bases, with 13 bases left in between. CDR3 residues: CASSQATTEGTQYF. The CDR3 DNA sequence: TGCGCCAGCAGCCAAGCTACTACCGAGGGTACGCAGTATTTT.

The chain has TRBV13 and TRBJ1-2; D remains ambiguous. Germline V gene sequence: CDR1 PRHDT, CDR2 FYEKMQ (reference sequence). This CDR3 region has 13 residues. V dropped 0 bases and J dropped 2 bases, with 4 bases sitting between them. CDR3 in amino acids: CASSLGRNYGYTF. For the CDR3, the DNA is TGTGCCAGCAGCTTAGGACGGAACTATGGCTACACCTTC.

V and J are TRBV15 and TRBJ2-5, with 11 positions matching TRBD1. V trimming: 5 bases; J trimming: 5 bases; junction bases outside the gene matches: 10. Germline V gives CDR1 LNHNV, CDR2 YYDKDF (reference sequence). The CDR3 is 16 amino acids. The CDR3: CATSPSGTGGSETQYF. The CDR3 DNA reads as TGTGCCACCAGCCCGTCCGGGACAGGGGGATCCGAGACCCAGTACTTC.

V and J are TRBV4-2 and TRBJ1-3; maybe TRBD1 (5 bases). Germline V gene sequence: CDR1 LGHNA, CDR2 YNFKEQ. The V end was cut by 2 bases, the J end by 0 bases, with 11 bases between. The CDR3 has 16 amino acids. The CDR3, as DNA: TGTGCCAGCAGCCAACTTCAGGGTCACTCTGGAAACACCATATATTTT. Translation: CASSQLQGHSGNTIYF.

V gene TRBV2 combines with J gene TRBJ1-1; 9 positions match TRBD1. The junction had 5 bases not matched to a gene; V was cut back by 1 base and J by 2 bases. Looked up from germline, CDR1 is SNHLY and CDR2 is FYNNEI. This CDR3 spans 16 amino acids. The CDR3 sequence: CASSEEGTGLNTEAFF. The CDR3 nucleotides read TGTGCCAGCAGTGAAGAGGGGACAGGGTTAAACACTGAAGCTTTCTTT.

The chain recombines TRBV5-1 with TRBJ2-1, with D possibly matching TRBD1 (6 bases). Germline V gives CDR1 SGHRS, CDR2 YFSETQ. Deletions cut 0 bases from V and 5 bases from J, with 9 bases between. The CDR3 length is 14 residues. The chain's CDR3 is CASSLGGQDNEQFF. In DNA form, the CDR3 reads TGCGCCAGCAGCTTGGGGGGGCAAGACAATGAGCAGTTCTTC.

The CDR3 DNA follows: TGTGCCAGCAGCCTGGGCCAGGGCTCCTACAATGAGCAGTTCTTC. Protein: CASSLGQGSYNEQFF. The chain employs TRBV14 and TRBJ2-1, with a tentative D call TRBD1 (5 bases). Germline values: CDR1 SGHDN, CDR2 FVKESK. Trimming shortened V by 4 bases and J by 0 bases, and 10 bases separated the two germline ends. This CDR3 region has 15 residues.

The V gene is TRBV7-2, the J gene TRBJ1-2; tentative D call: TRBD1 (6 bases). Germline CDR1 is SGHTA and CDR2 is FQGNSA. This CDR3 contains 13 residues. The V end was cut by 1 base, the J end by 6 bases, with 9 bases between. The CDR3, as DNA: TGTGCCAGCAGCTTAGACAGGGAAAATGGCTACACCTTC. Its protein is CASSLDRENGYTF.

This clone was observed a few times. This chain connects TRBV29-1 to TRBJ1-1, with D uncertain. The CDR3 is 15 amino acids. Trimming cost V 7 bases and J 0 bases, with 18 bases left between them. Germline V gives CDR1 SQVTM, CDR2 ANQGSEA. The DNA of the CDR3 is TGCAGCGGTTCTCCCATGAACCCTATGAACACTGAAGCTTTCTTT. As protein: CSGSPMNPMNTEAFF.

This sequence joins TRBV25-1 and TRBJ2-1, with 8 bases fitting TRBD2. The junction had 6 bases not matched to a gene; V was cut back by 0 bases and J by 2 bases. Germline lookup yields CDR1 MGHDK and CDR2 SYGVNS. CDR3 length: 17 residues. The CDR3 is CASSEYLPSGPYNEQFF. The DNA of the CDR3 is TGTGCCAGCAGTGAATATTTGCCTAGCGGGCCCTACAATGAGCAGTTCTTC. The full variable domain, in which reference TRBV25-1 and TRBJ2-1 provide the parts outside the CDR3, is EADIYQTPRYLVIGTGKKITLECSQTMGHDKMYWYQQDPGMELHLIHYSYGVNSTEKGDLSSESTVSRIRTEHFPLTLESARPSHTSQYLCASSEYLPSGPYNEQFFGPGTRLTVL.

The V and J genes are TRBV5-4 and TRBJ2-5; D is possibly TRBD1 (5 bases). The V and J ends lost 2 bases and 5 bases respectively, with 16 bases between them. The germline CDR1 and CDR2 sequences are SGHNT and YYREEE (reference sequence). The CDR3 is 15 amino acids. CDR3 region: CASSFPHGARETQYF. CDR3 coding DNA: TGTGCCAGCAGCTTCCCTCATGGGGCGAGGGAGACCCAGTACTTC.

The J gene is TRBJ1-3, the V gene TRBV13, with TRBD1 identical over 8 bases. The CDR3 runs to 16 residues. V shed 4 bases, J shed 0 bases, and the junction held 5 bases outside the gene matches. The germline V gene has CDR1 PRHDT and CDR2 FYEKMQ (reference sequence). This chain's CDR3 is CASSSGQGHSGNTIYF. The CDR3 region has the DNA TGTGCCAGCAGCTCTGGACAGGGACACTCTGGAAACACCATATATTTT. The whole variable domain, filled in from reference TRBV13 and TRBJ1-3, reads AAGVIQSPRHLIKEKRETATLKCYPIPRHDTVYWYQQGPGQDPQFLISFYEKMQSDKGSIPDRFSAQQFSDYHSELNMSSLELGDSALYFCASSSGQGHSGNTIYFGEGSWLTVV.

This clone was observed a few times. The rearrangement uses TRBV2 and TRBJ1-2; the D gene is possibly TRBD1 (6 bases). The CDR3 totals 13 residues. Germline V gives CDR1 SNHLY, CDR2 FYNNEI. V lost 5 bases and J lost 2, with 9 bases in between. CDR3 sequence: CASSSGTNYGYTF. The DNA for the CDR3 is TGTGCCAGCAGTTCCGGGACAAACTATGGCTACACCTTC.

V usage is TRBV7-2 and J usage is TRBJ1-1; the D gene is possibly TRBD1 (5 bases). Deletions cut 5 bases from V and 0 bases from J, with 13 bases between. Germline V CDR1 and CDR2: SGHTA, FQGNSA. The CDR3 consists of 15 residues. CDR3 nucleotide sequence: TGTGCCAGCAGCCCGGGGGTAGGGGTGAACACTGAAGCTTTCTTT. Its protein product is CASSPGVGVNTEAFF. The full variable domain, completed using reference TRBV7-2 and TRBJ1-1, is GAGVSQSPSNKVTEKGKDVELRCDPISGHTALYWYRQSLGQGLEFLIYFQGNSAPDKSGLPSDRFSAERTGGSVSTLTIQRTQQEDSAVYLCASSPGVGVNTEAFFGQGTRLTVV.

V and J are TRBV21-1 and TRBJ2-3; TRBD1 is the table's D call, not checked against the DNA. TRBV21-1 is designated a pseudogene. CDR3 length: 16 amino acids. This chain's CDR3 is CASKVAGQGAGDTQYF. DNA for the CDR3: TGTGCCAGCAAAGTGGCAGGACAGGGGGCCGGGGATACGCAGTATTTT.

The chain uses TRBV9 and TRBJ2-2; D remains unclear. The CDR3 covers 18 residues. The ends were cut back, 0 bases at V and 2 bases at J, with 17 bases in the middle. Germline CDR1 reads SGDLS; CDR2 reads YYNGEE. CDR3 bases: TGTGCCAGCAGCGTAGGCCAGGATCCAACCAAAAACACCGGGGAGCTGTTTTTT. Protein sequence: CASSVGQDPTKNTGELFF. Looking up the rest from reference TRBV9 and TRBJ2-2 gives the full variable domain: DSGVTQTPKHLITATGQRVTLRCSPRSGDLSVYWYQQSLDQGLQFLIQYYNGEERAKGNILERFSAQQFPDLHSELNLSSLELGDSALYFCASSVGQDPTKNTGELFFGEGSRLTVL.

J is TRBJ1-1 and V is TRBV19, with 8 bases identical to TRBD1. The CDR3 consists of 16 residues. The V and J ends lost 3 bases and 11 bases, in that order; junction bases with no gene match: 17. From germline, CDR1 is LNHDA and CDR2 SQIVND (reference sequence). CDR3 nucleotide sequence: TGTGCCAGTAGTATTTCTATGGACAGGGTATCCTCGCGGGCTTTCTTT. Amino acid sequence: CASSISMDRVSSRAFF.

The chain employs TRBV19 and TRBJ1-3; D unresolved. The CDR3 is made up of 15 amino acids. Between the trimmed V and J ends, which lost 5 bases and 0 bases, there was a span of 11 bases. Looked up from germline, CDR1 is LNHDA and CDR2 is SQIVND (reference sequence). This CDR3 is CASSASRSSGNTIYF. The CDR3 DNA sequence: TGTGCCAGTAGTGCATCAAGGAGCTCTGGAAACACCATATATTTT.

The chain joins TRBV5-1 to TRBJ2-2; D gene ambiguous. V lost 1 base and J 1 base, leaving 11 bases between the germline ends. The CDR3 extends over 16 amino acids. CDR1 and CDR2 from the germline V gene are SGHRS and YFSETQ. In nucleotides, the CDR3 is TGCGCCAGCAGCTTGCCCGGAGCTCTGAACACCGGGGAGCTGTTTTTT. It yields the protein CASSLPGALNTGELFF.